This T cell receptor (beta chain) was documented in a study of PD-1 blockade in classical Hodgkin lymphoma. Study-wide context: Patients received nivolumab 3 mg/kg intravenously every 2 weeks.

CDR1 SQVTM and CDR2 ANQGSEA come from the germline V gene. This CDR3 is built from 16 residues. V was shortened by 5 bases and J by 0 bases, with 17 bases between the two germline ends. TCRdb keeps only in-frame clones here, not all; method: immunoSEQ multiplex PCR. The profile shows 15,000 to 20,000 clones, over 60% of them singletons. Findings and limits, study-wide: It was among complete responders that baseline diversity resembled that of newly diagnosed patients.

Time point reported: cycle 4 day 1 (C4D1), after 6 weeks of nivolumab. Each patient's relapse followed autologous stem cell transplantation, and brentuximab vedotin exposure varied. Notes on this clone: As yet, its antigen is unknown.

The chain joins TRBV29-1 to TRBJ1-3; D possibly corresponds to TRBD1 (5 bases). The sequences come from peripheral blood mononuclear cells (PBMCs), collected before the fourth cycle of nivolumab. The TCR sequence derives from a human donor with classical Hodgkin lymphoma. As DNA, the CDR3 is TGCAGCGTTCAAGGGTGGGACGGACGCTCTGGAAACACCATATATTTT. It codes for CSVQGWDGRSGNTIYF.